The entry that follows covers one T cell receptor (beta chain) sequence. The target antigen is unknown. The sample is drawn from a study of T cell responses to AZD1222 COVID-19 vaccine. Study results and limitations: Donors were largely white British and mainly female; clonal diversity was possibly underestimated.

Only in-frame clones appear in the TCRdb table, and some are missing; sequencing was by immunoSEQ multiplex PCR. The sample contains about 270,000 clones, 90% to 95% of which appear only once. This specimen was peripheral blood, taken 28 days after the second AZD1222 dose. This TCR was recovered from an adult who received the AZD1222 COVID-19 vaccine.

CDR3 sequence reads: CASRVPGGRAGGGLFF. The DNA for the CDR3 is TGTGCCAGCAGGGTCCCCGGAGGCAGGGCAGGAGGGGGGCTGTTTTTT. The V call is TRBV28, the J call TRBJ1-4, with D perhaps matching TRBD1 (6 bases). CDR1 MDHEN and CDR2 SYDVKM come from the germline V gene. The CDR3 runs to 16 residues. The V and J ends lost 6 bases and 14 bases respectively, with 28 bases between them.